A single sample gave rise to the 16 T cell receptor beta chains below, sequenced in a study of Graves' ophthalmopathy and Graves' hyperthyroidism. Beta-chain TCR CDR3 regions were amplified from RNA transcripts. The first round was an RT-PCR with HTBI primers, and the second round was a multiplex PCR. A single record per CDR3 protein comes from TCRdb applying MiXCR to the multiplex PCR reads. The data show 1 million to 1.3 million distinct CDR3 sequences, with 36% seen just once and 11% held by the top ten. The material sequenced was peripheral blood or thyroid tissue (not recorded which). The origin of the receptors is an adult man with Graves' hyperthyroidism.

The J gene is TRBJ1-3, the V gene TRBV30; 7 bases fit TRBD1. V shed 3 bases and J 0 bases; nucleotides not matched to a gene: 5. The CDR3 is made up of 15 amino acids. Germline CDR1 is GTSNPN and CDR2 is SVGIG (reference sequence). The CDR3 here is CAWSATGSSGNTIYF. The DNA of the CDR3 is TGTGCCTGGAGCGCGACAGGGAGCTCTGGAAACACCATATATTTT.

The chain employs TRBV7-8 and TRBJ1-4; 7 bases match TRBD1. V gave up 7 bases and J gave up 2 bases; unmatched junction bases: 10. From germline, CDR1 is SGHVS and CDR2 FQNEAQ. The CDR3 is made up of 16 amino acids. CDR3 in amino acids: CASIEGRGQTNEKLFF. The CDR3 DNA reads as TGTGCCAGCATCGAAGGAAGGGGGCAGACTAATGAAAAACTGTTTTTT.

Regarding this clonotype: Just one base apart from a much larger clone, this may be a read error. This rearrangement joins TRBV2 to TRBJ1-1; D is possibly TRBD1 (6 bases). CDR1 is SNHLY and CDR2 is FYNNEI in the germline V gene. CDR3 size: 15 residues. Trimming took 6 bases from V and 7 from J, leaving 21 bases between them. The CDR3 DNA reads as TGTGCCAGCAGGGCAGGCAGGGGAAGAACGAGTGAAGCTTTCTTT. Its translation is CASRAGRGRTSEAFF. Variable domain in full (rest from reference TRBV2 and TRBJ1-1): EPEVTQTPSHQVTQMGQEVILRCVPISNHLYFYWYRQILGQKVEFLVSFYNNEISEKSEIFDDQFSVERPDGSNFTLKIRSTKLEDSAMYFCASRAGRGRTSEAFFGQGTRLTVV.

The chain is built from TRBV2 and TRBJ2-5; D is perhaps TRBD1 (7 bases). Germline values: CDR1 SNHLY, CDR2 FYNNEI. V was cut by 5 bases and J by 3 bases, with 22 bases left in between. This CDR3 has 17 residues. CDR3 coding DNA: TGTGCCAGCAGTTCCTACGCGGGACAGCTGGGGAAAGAGACCCAGTACTTC. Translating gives CASSSYAGQLGKETQYF.

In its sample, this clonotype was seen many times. The CDR3 region is CASSLALAGGVQYEQYF. The CDR3 DNA sequence: TGTGCCAGCAGCTTAGCACTAGCGGGGGGCGTCCAATACGAGCAGTACTTC. The rearrangement links TRBV7-8 to TRBJ2-7, with 12 bases aligning to TRBD2. Germline trimming cut 0 bases from V and 4 bases from J; bases unmatched to any gene: 7. CDR3 length: 17 residues. The germline V gene has CDR1 SGHVS and CDR2 FQNEAQ.

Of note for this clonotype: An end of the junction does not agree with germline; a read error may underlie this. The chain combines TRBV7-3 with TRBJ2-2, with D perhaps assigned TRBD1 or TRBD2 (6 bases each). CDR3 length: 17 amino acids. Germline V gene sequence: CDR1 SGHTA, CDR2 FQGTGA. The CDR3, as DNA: TGCGCCAGCAGCCAAGATTTAGGGGGACTGCCGAGCGGGGAGCTGTTTTTT. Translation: CASSQDLGGLPSGELFF. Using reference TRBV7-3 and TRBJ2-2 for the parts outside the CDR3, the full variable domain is GAGVSQTPSNKVTEKGKYVELRCDPISGHTALYWYRQSLGQGPEFLIYFQGTGAADDSGLPNDRFFAVRPEGSVSTLKIQRTERGDSAVYLCASSQDLGGLPSGELFFGEGSRLTVL.

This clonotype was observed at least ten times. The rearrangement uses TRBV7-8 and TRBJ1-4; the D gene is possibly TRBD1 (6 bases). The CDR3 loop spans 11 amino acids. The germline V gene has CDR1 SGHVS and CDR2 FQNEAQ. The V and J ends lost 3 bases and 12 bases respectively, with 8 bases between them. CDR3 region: CASSLNRELFF. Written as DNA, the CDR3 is TGTGCCAGCAGCTTGAACAGGGAACTGTTTTTT. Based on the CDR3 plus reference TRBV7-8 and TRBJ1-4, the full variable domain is GAGVSQSPRYKVAKRGQDVALRCDPISGHVSLFWYQQALGQGPEFLTYFQNEAQLDKSGLPSDRFFAERPEGSVSTLKIQRTQQEDSAVYLCASSLNRELFFGSGTQLSVL.

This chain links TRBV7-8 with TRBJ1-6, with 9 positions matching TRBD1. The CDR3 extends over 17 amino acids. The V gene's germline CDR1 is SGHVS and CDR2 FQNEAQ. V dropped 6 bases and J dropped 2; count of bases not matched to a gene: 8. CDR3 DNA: TGTGCCAGCAGTCTCGGGACAGGGAGGCCCTATAATTCACCCCTCCACTTT. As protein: CASSLGTGRPYNSPLHF.

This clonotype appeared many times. The CDR3 sequence: CSAFLAGTYEQYF. The CDR3 DNA is TGCAGTGCTTTCCTAGCGGGGACCTACGAGCAGTACTTC. The rearrangement uses TRBV20-1 and TRBJ2-7; 9 bases are a match to TRBD2. This CDR3 is built from 13 residues. J gave up 2 bases and V 5 bases, and 4 bases lay outside the gene matches. Germline V gives CDR1 DFQATT, CDR2 SNEGSKA (reference sequence).

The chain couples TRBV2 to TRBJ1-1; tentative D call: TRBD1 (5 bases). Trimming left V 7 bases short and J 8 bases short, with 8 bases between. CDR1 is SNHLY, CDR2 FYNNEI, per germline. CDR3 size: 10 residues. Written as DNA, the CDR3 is TGTGCCAGCATGGGGGAGGAAGCTTTCTTT. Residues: CASMGEEAFF. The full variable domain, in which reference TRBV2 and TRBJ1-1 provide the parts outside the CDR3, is EPEVTQTPSHQVTQMGQEVILRCVPISNHLYFYWYRQILGQKVEFLVSFYNNEISEKSEIFDDQFSVERPDGSNFTLKIRSTKLEDSAMYFCASMGEEAFFGQGTRLTVV.

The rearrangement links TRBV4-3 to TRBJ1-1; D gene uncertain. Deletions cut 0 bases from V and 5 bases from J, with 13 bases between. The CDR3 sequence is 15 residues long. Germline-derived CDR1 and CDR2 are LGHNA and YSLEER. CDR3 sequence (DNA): TGCGCCAGCAGCCAAGACAGTATTGGAGTTACTGAAGCTTTCTTT. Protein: CASSQDSIGVTEAFF.

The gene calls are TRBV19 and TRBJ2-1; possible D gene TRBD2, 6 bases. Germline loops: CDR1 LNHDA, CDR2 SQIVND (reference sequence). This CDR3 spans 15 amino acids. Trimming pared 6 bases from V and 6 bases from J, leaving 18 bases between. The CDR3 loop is CASRPGGFWGNEQFF. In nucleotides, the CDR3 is TGTGCCAGTAGGCCTGGGGGGTTTTGGGGCAATGAGCAGTTCTTC. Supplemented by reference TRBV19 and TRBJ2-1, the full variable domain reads DGGITQSPKYLFRKEGQNVTLSCEQNLNHDAMYWYRQDPGQGLRLIYYSQIVNDFQKGDIAEGYSVSREKKESFPLTVTSAQKNPTAFYLCASRPGGFWGNEQFFGPGTRLTVL.

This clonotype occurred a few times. CDR3 amino acids: CSARDLPGRDTDTQYF. The CDR3 DNA is TGCAGTGCTAGAGATTTGCCTGGCCGAGACACAGATACGCAGTATTTT. J is TRBJ2-3 and V is TRBV20-1; D is unresolved. The CDR3 length is 16 residues. V lost 0 bases and J lost 2, with 15 bases in between. Germline assignment: CDR1 DFQATT and CDR2 SNEGSKA (reference sequence).

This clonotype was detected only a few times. CDR3 amino acids: CASKRTDALAEAFF. The DNA of the CDR3 is TGTGCCAGCAAACGGACGGACGCTCTAGCTGAAGCTTTCTTT. The chain has TRBV6-4 and TRBJ1-1, with D unresolved. V dropped 7 bases and J dropped 6 bases, with 18 bases sitting between them. Germline V CDR1 and CDR2: MRHNA, SNTAGT. The CDR3 is 14 amino acids.

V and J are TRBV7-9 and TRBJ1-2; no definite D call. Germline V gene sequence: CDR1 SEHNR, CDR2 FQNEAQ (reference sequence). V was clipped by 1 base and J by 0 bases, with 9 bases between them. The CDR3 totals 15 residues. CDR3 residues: CASSLGGLSNYGYTF. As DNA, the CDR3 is TGTGCCAGCAGCTTAGGGGGTCTTTCTAACTATGGCTACACCTTC.

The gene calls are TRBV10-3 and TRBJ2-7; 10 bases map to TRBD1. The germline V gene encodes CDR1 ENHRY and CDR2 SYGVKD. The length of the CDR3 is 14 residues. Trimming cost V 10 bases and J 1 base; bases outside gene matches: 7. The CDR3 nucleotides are TGTGCCAGCCTTGGGACAGGGGATTCCTACGAGCAGTACTTC. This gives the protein CASLGTGDSYEQYF.